What follows are 21 T cell receptor beta chains derived from one specimen sequenced in a study of neurological immune-mediated disorders (dated by TCRdb to the late 2010s). Taken with the paper, the label for time point translates to: longitudinal time-point 1 (baseline). The library came from 5' RACE. These reads were obtained on an Illumina HiSeq 2500. The public reads were quality trimmed at Q25 with fastp and then assembled into clones with MiXCR by TCRdb, keeping productive beta chains. Each record represents a unique CDR3 protein, reported with the most common genes and DNA among its rows. The sample table records some 60,000 distinct CDR3 sequences; about 10% of these occur just once. The ten largest clones take up more than 6.5% of the sample. Sequenced sample: PBMCs. These receptors all stem from a male donor with HTLV-1-associated myelopathy (HAM/TSP).

This chain links TRBV5-1 with TRBJ2-3; D is ambiguous. V lost 0 bases, J lost 0 bases, and 5 bases lay in between. From germline, CDR1 is SGHRS and CDR2 YFSETQ. The length of the CDR3 is 14 residues. CDR3 coding DNA: TGCGCCAGCAGCTTGGTCGACAGCACAGATACGCAGTATTTT. It specifies CASSLVDSTDTQYF.

The rearrangement joins TRBV20-1 to TRBJ1-5, with no clear D. Germline V gives CDR1 DFQATT, CDR2 SNEGSKA (reference sequence). The CDR3 is 13 residues long. V was clipped by 3 bases and J by 10 bases, with 16 bases between them. This chain's CDR3 is CSASDLLYHPQHF. CDR3 DNA: TGCAGTGCTAGTGACCTCCTCTACCATCCCCAGCATTTT.

This clonotype was counted at least ten times. The chain employs TRBV7-8 and TRBJ2-3, with D unresolved. Trimming shortened V by 1 base and J by 2 bases, and 7 bases separated the two germline ends. The V gene's germline CDR1 is SGHVS and CDR2 FQNEAQ. CDR3 size: 14 residues. The chain's CDR3 is CASSLGTPTDTQYF. CDR3 sequence (DNA): TGTGCCAGCAGCTTAGGGACCCCCACAGATACGCAGTATTTT.

This clonotype appeared many times. V usage is TRBV7-2 and J usage is TRBJ2-7; 7 bases are shared with TRBD1. Germline loops: CDR1 SGHTA, CDR2 FQGNSA. The CDR3 loop spans 14 amino acids. Losses at the gene ends were 5 bases for V and 5 bases for J; bases not matched to a gene: 9. Here the CDR3 DNA reads TGTGCCAGCAGCCACGAGACAGGGTTGGACGAGCAGTACTTC. As protein: CASSHETGLDEQYF.

This clonotype was counted ten times or more. The chain recombines TRBV20-1 with TRBJ2-5; D tentatively reads TRBD1 or TRBD2 (6 bases each). CDR1 is DFQATT, CDR2 SNEGSKA, per germline (reference sequence). V was cut by 7 bases and J by 5 bases, with 14 bases left in between. The CDR3 has 12 amino acids. DNA of the CDR3: TGCAGTGTTAGGGGGGCAGTGGAGACCCAGTACTTC. Translated, it gives CSVRGAVETQYF.

This clonotype was seen ten or more times. The chain employs TRBV19 and TRBJ1-5; 7 positions agree with TRBD1. The V segment lost 7 bases and the J segment 2 bases; nucleotides outside the gene matches: 8. Germline-derived CDR1 and CDR2 are LNHDA and SQIVND (reference sequence). The CDR3 is made up of 15 amino acids. The CDR3 DNA follows: TGTGCCAGTAAATTAGGAGGGGGCGGCAATCAGCCCCAGCATTTT. It is translated as CASKLGGGGNQPQHF.

This clonotype was seen many times. The chain employs TRBV20-1 and TRBJ1-6; tentatively, D is TRBD1 (6 bases). Per germline, CDR1 DFQATT and CDR2 SNEGSKA (reference sequence). V lost 5 bases to trimming and J lost 2 bases, with 19 bases between them. The CDR3 runs 17 residues. The DNA for the CDR3 is TGCAGTGCTCCTCGTGAGGGGGTCTCCCCCTATAATTCACCCCTCCACTTT. Translating gives CSAPREGVSPYNSPLHF.

Regarding this clonotype: A much larger clone differs from this one at a single base, so this may be a read error. This rearrangement joins TRBV20-1 to TRBJ2-3, with D perhaps TRBD2 (5 bases). The CDR3 totals 14 residues. Germline-derived CDR1 and CDR2 are DFQATT and SNEGSKA (reference sequence). V was trimmed by 6 bases and J by 5 bases, leaving 18 bases between them. CDR3 coding DNA: TGCAGTGCCTCGGAGGCCGAGTCTGTAGATACGCAGTATTTT. It codes for CSASEAESVDTQYF.

This clonotype has at least ten counts. This chain connects TRBV18 to TRBJ1-1; D perhaps matches TRBD1 (5 bases). This CDR3 has 15 residues. V gave up 6 bases and J gave up 5 bases, with 19 bases separating them. The V gene's germline CDR1 is KGHSH and CDR2 LQKENI. As DNA, the CDR3 is TGTGCCAGCTCCCCCATGGAGAGGGGAGGTACTGAAGCTTTCTTT. It codes for CASSPMERGGTEAFF.

Many counts were recorded for this clonotype. The V call is TRBV5-5, the J call TRBJ2-5; weak D call: TRBD1 (6 bases). CDR3 size: 15 residues. V shed 0 bases and J shed 5 bases, with 14 bases lying between them. Germline assignment: CDR1 SGHKS and CDR2 YYEKEE (reference sequence). The CDR3 coding sequence is TGTGCCAGCAGCTTGGTCGGTGGGGGCTGGGAGACCCAGTACTTC. Residues: CASSLVGGGWETQYF.

This clonotype was recorded at least ten times. This chain joins TRBV5-1 and TRBJ2-6; D gene ambiguous. V was cut by 0 bases and J by 3 bases, with 19 bases left in between. Germline CDR1 reads SGHRS; CDR2 reads YFSETQ. This CDR3 spans 19 amino acids. The CDR3 DNA sequence: TGCGCCAGCAGCTTGGAGGCATCCCTCCGTGATAGTGGGGCCAACGTCCTGACTTTC. The encoded protein is CASSLEASLRDSGANVLTF.

This clonotype was counted ten times or more. The J gene is TRBJ2-7, the V gene TRBV11-2; D call uncertain. The CDR3 runs to 11 residues. The V and J ends lost 5 bases and 3 bases respectively, with 5 bases between them. The germline V gene has CDR1 SGHAT and CDR2 FQNNGV. CDR3 nucleotide sequence: TGTGCCAGCAGCGTAGTCTACGAGCAGTACTTC. This encodes CASSVVYEQYF. Complete variable domain (other parts from reference TRBV11-2 and TRBJ2-7): EAGVAQSPRYKIIEKRQSVAFWCNPISGHATLYWYQQILGQGPKLLIQFQNNGVVDDSQLPKDRFSAERLKGVDSTLKIQPAKLEDSAVYLCASSVVYEQYFGPGTRLTVT.

Many counts were recorded for this clonotype. The chain links TRBV20-1 to TRBJ2-3; D perhaps matches TRBD2 (7 bases). Trimming took off 4 bases at V and 1 base at J, with 9 bases between the two ends. Germline CDR1 DFQATT, CDR2 SNEGSKA (reference sequence). The CDR3 runs to 13 residues. CDR3 sequence: CSATGGGTDTQYF. CDR3 sequence (DNA): TGCAGTGCTACGGGGGGCGGCACAGATACGCAGTATTTT.

At least ten counts were recorded for this clonotype. The chain recombines TRBV28 with TRBJ2-5; TRBD2 might be the D (6 bases). The V gene's germline CDR1 is MDHEN and CDR2 SYDVKM. V was clipped by 7 bases and J by 5 bases, with 20 bases between them. This CDR3 is 15 amino acids long. CDR3 nucleotides: TGTGCCAGCACCACTCTAATGGCGGGGCGGGAGACCCAGTACTTC. This codes for CASTTLMAGRETQYF.

In this sample, this clonotype turned up many times. This chain connects TRBV28 to TRBJ2-4; tentative D call: TRBD2 (7 bases). The CDR3 has 13 amino acids. Germline V lookup: CDR1 MDHEN, CDR2 SYDVKM. Trimming took 8 bases from V and 9 from J, leaving 17 bases between them. The CDR3 spells CASVRGGEGIQYF. CDR3 in DNA: TGTGCCAGCGTGAGGGGGGGAGAGGGCATTCAGTACTTC.

This clonotype was seen at least ten times. The genes are TRBV21-1 and TRBJ2-2; TRBD2, the table's D call, lacks a check against the DNA. TRBV21-1 is described as a pseudogene. This CDR3 has 18 amino acids. This chain's CDR3 is CASSKARPPEGRTGELFF. The CDR3 DNA reads as TGTGCCAGCAGCAAAGCTCGACCACCTGAGGGCCGTACCGGGGAGCTGTTTTTT.

This clonotype was recorded at least ten times. V usage is TRBV5-1 and J usage is TRBJ1-3, with D unresolved. Germline loops: CDR1 SGHRS, CDR2 YFSETQ. The CDR3 sequence is 13 residues long. V was shortened by 0 bases and J by 4 bases, with 5 bases between the two germline ends. CDR3 in amino acids: CASSLDGGNTIYF. Here the CDR3 DNA reads TGCGCCAGCAGCTTGGACGGGGGAAACACCATATATTTT.

The sample holds many counts of this clonotype. The V and J genes are TRBV7-6 and TRBJ2-3; D perhaps matches TRBD2 (5 bases). Between the trimmed V and J ends, which lost 3 bases and 4 bases, there was a span of 8 bases. The CDR3 runs 13 residues. Germline lookup yields CDR1 SGHVS and CDR2 FNYEAQ. CDR3 coding DNA: TGTGCCAGCAGCTTGTCGGGGTCAGATACGCAGTATTTT. Translating gives CASSLSGSDTQYF.

The sample holds a few counts of this clonotype. V is TRBV30 and J is TRBJ1-2; D call uncertain. This CDR3 has 13 amino acids. The V and J ends lost 0 bases and 6 bases respectively, with 11 bases between them. Per germline, CDR1 GTSNPN and CDR2 SVGIG (reference sequence). The CDR3 DNA sequence: TGTGCCTGGAGTGTATTGGTTAAGGATGGCTACACCTTC. It specifies CAWSVLVKDGYTF.

This clonotype was counted many times. The J gene is TRBJ1-2, the V gene TRBV5-1; 9 bases map to TRBD1. V dropped 3 bases and J dropped 7; count of bases not matched to a gene: 25. Germline lookup yields CDR1 SGHRS and CDR2 YFSETQ. This CDR3 contains 20 residues. CDR3 nucleotides: TGCGCCAGCAGCTCTCACGGGGACGTCCGGGGACAGGGAGGCCCCCGTGGCTACACCTTC. Translation: CASSSHGDVRGQGGPRGYTF.

The sample holds many counts of this clonotype. The chain has TRBV15 and TRBJ2-3; the D call may be TRBD1 or TRBD2 (6 bases each). Trimming left V 5 bases short and J 2 bases short, with 17 bases between. Germline lookup yields CDR1 LNHNV and CDR2 YYDKDF (reference sequence). This CDR3 spans 16 amino acids. The CDR3 is CATSVERGADTDTQYF. The CDR3 DNA reads TGTGCCACCAGCGTAGAAAGGGGGGCCGACACAGATACGCAGTATTTT. Full variable domain (rest looked up from reference TRBV15 and TRBJ2-3): DAMVIQNPRYQVTQFGKPVTLSCSQTLNHNVMYWYQQKSSQAPKLLFHYYDKDFNNEADTPDNFQSRRPNTSFCFLDIRSPGLGDTAMYLCATSVERGADTDTQYFGPGTRLTVL.